This is a list of T cell receptor beta chains from one sample in a study of shared clonotypes between healthy human individuals. This table comes from immunoSEQ multiplex PCR, and its TCRdb copy is limited to in-frame clones, with some not included. This repertoire shows about 670,000 clones, more than 70% found once; its top ten account for approximately 1.8%. Specimen: memory CD4+ T cells sorted from blood. The receptors shown here come from a woman aged 25 to 45 in good health. Each CDR3 is given with its conserved first and last residue. A D gene is named only where the DNA matches it firmly. The size entry is marked missing in some rows and otherwise reads once, few, many or a size class.

TRBV28	.	TRBJ1-1	.	TGTGCCAGCAGTTTAGGGAGGGGGGACACTGAAGCTTTCTTT	CASSLGRGDTEAFF
TRBV25-1	few	TRBJ2-3	.	TGTGCCAGCAGCCGGGTGGTGGATACGCAGTATTTT	CASSRVVDTQYF
TRBV4-1	.	TRBJ1-1	.	TGCGCCAGCAGCCAATCCGCGGACACTGAAGCTTTCTTT	CASSQSADTEAFF
TRBV27	.	TRBJ1-4	.	TGTGCCAGCAGTTTAGGGAGGGGAGGGCGGGAAAAACTGTTTTTT	CASSLGRGGREKLFF
TRBV7-3	.	TRBJ2-5	.	TGTGCCAGCAGCTTAGGCCCCGGAGGGCAGACCCAGTACTTC	CASSLGPGGQTQYF
TRBV2	few	TRBJ2-3	.	TGTGCCAGCAATGGACTGGCGAGCACAGATACGCAGTATTTT	CASNGLASTDTQYF
TRBV7-2	.	TRBJ2-4	TRBD1	TGTGCCAGCAGCTTAGTAGGGACAGGGTTCACCAAAAACATTCAGTACTTC	CASSLVGTGFTKNIQYF
TRBV15	few	TRBJ2-5	TRBD1	TGTGCCACCAGCAGGAACAGGGACAGGGTGGAGACCCAGTACTTC	CATSRNRDRVETQYF
TRBV9	.	TRBJ1-2	.	TGTGCCAGCAGCCCAGTAGGGGCGATGGGCTACACCTTC	CASSPVGAMGYTF
TRBV2	.	TRBJ2-1	.	TGTGCCAGCAGTTACCTCTACAATGAGCAGTTCTTC	CASSYLYNEQFF
TRBV6-4	.	TRBJ2-2	TRBD2	TGTGCCAGCAGAGCGGGAGGTGGCACCGGGGAGCTGTTTTTT	CASRAGGGTGELFF
TRBV30	.	TRBJ1-4	.	TGTGCCTGGACCCCCGGCGGGCCTAATGAAAAACTGTTTTTT	CAWTPGGPNEKLFF
TRBV15	once	TRBJ1-5	.	TGTGCCACCAGCAGAGATCCGAAAAGCAATCAGCCCCAGCATTTT	CATSRDPKSNQPQHF
TRBV11-2	.	TRBJ2-2	TRBD2	TGTGCCAGCGGCGCCGGGACTAGCGGGGGTTGGGCCGGGGAGCTGTTTTTT	CASGAGTSGGWAGELFF
TRBV7-6	.	TRBJ2-5	TRBD2	TGTGCCAGCAGCTTGACTAGCGGACCTCAAGAGACCCAGTACTTC	CASSLTSGPQETQYF
TRBV5-6	.	TRBJ1-2	.	TGTGCCAGCAGCTTGCTGGGCCAGAGAGCTAACTATGGCTACACCTTC	CASSLLGQRANYGYTF